The 17 T cell receptor beta chains given below trace back to one sample, sequenced in a study of cytomegalovirus exposure and HLA in healthy donors. The PCR used 60 Vbeta and 13 Jbeta primers. Produced via immunoSEQ multiplex PCR; TCRdb's table is partial and in-frame only. There are around 200,000 clones in the sample; about 86% occur only once, and approximately 0.31% lies in the top ten. The sequenced sample was PBMCs. The receptors come from a woman aged 25 to 45 in good health and CMV-seronegative.

This clone appeared once. V is TRBV7-9 and J is TRBJ2-1; TRBD2 agrees at 9 bases. V gave up 5 bases and J gave up 5 bases; unmatched junction bases: 13. Germline V gives CDR1 SEHNR, CDR2 FQNEAQ (reference sequence). This CDR3 has 17 amino acids. The CDR3 DNA sequence: TGTGCCAGCAGCGTGGGCGGGAGGGGTGTTAGCGACAATGAGCAGTTCTTC. Translated, it gives CASSVGGRGVSDNEQFF.

The gene calls are TRBV10-3 and TRBJ2-7; TRBD2 might be the D (5 bases). Trimming left V 0 bases short and J 5 bases short, with 14 bases between. Per the germline V gene, CDR1 is ENHRY and CDR2 is SYGVKD. This CDR3 has 15 residues. In nucleotides, the CDR3 is TGTGCCATCAGTGAGTCCCCGGGAACCCCCGACGAGCAGTACTTC. Encoded protein: CAISESPGTPDEQYF.

The rearrangement uses TRBV29-1 and TRBJ2-2; TRBD2 might be the D (5 bases). V was pared by 3 bases and J by 5 bases, with 10 bases between. Germline V gene sequence: CDR1 SQVTM, CDR2 ANQGSEA. The CDR3 is 13 residues long. The CDR3 nucleotides read TGCAGCGTTGAGAGGGTGTCGACCGGGGAGCTGTTTTTT. Its translation: CSVERVSTGELFF.

This chain joins TRBV28 and TRBJ2-5; no firm D call. The closer fit of TRBJ2-7 to the DNA end suggests the J call may be wrong. The CDR3 extends over 12 amino acids. The germline CDR1 and CDR2 sequences are MDHEN and SYDVKM. The CDR3 nucleotides are TGTGCCAGCAGTGATGAGGACTACGAGCAGTACTTC. Translation: CASSDEDYEQYF.

V and J are TRBV5-4 and TRBJ2-1; a possible D gene is TRBD2 (7 bases). Deletions cut 4 bases from V and 10 bases from J, with 18 bases between. The CDR3 is made up of 14 amino acids. Germline CDR1 and CDR2: SGHNT and YYREEE (reference sequence). DNA for the CDR3: TGTGCCAGCAGCAGCACGGGGGGCCCGAACGAGCAGTTCTTC. It yields the protein CASSSTGGPNEQFF. The full variable domain, rest sourced from reference TRBV5-4 and TRBJ2-1, is ETGVTQSPTHLIKTRGQQVTLRCSSQSGHNTVSWYQQALGQGPQFIFQYYREEENGRGNFPPRFSGLQFPNYSSELNVNALELDDSALYLCASSSTGGPNEQFFGPGTRLTVL.

The chain carries TRBV11-2 and TRBJ1-1; D call uncertain. The ends were cut back, 7 bases at V and 3 bases at J, with 12 bases in the middle. The CDR3 runs 13 residues. Germline V gene sequence: CDR1 SGHAT, CDR2 FQNNGV. CDR3 protein: CASTYEADTEAFF. The CDR3 DNA follows: TGTGCCAGCACCTACGAGGCCGACACTGAAGCTTTCTTT.

This chain uses TRBV2 with TRBJ2-1, with 8 bases lining up with TRBD2. Looked up from germline, CDR1 is SNHLY and CDR2 is FYNNEI. The CDR3 has 13 residues. Trimming cost V 8 bases and J 7 bases; bases outside gene matches: 7. The chain's CDR3 is CASLLGLDNEQFF. The CDR3 DNA follows: TGTGCCAGCCTATTGGGACTAGATAATGAGCAGTTCTTC.

The gene calls are TRBV4-2 and TRBJ1-3; D is uncertain. The V end lost 1 base, the J end lost 0 bases, and 10 bases lay between the germline ends. The CDR3 runs to 16 residues. Germline V gives CDR1 LGHNA, CDR2 YNFKEQ. The CDR3 protein is CASSQGFESSGNTIYF. The CDR3 DNA reads as TGTGCCAGCAGCCAAGGGTTTGAGAGCTCTGGAAACACCATATATTTT.

The chain uses TRBV28 and TRBJ2-7; TRBD1 matches at 9 bases. V lost 6 bases and J lost 5; bases outside the gene matches: 14. Looked up from germline, CDR1 is MDHEN and CDR2 is SYDVKM. This CDR3 comprises 16 residues. The CDR3 coding sequence is TGTGCCAGCAGACCAGGCCACAGGGGGCTGGGCAACGAGCAGTACTTC. Its translation is CASRPGHRGLGNEQYF.

The CDR3 loop reads CATSRGRINEQFF. As DNA, the CDR3 is TGTGCCACCAGCAGGGGCAGGATTAACGAGCAGTTCTTC. This chain links TRBV15 with TRBJ2-1; no reliable D call. V was trimmed by 3 bases and J by 10 bases, leaving 13 bases between them. Germline assignment: CDR1 LNHNV and CDR2 YYDKDF (reference sequence). This CDR3 spans 13 amino acids.

The chain employs TRBV2 and TRBJ2-5, with TRBD2 as a possible D gene (5 bases). This CDR3 comprises 15 residues. CDR1 SNHLY and CDR2 FYNNEI come from the germline V gene. With 0 bases removed from V and 7 bases from J, the gap between germline ends came to 15 bases. For the CDR3, the DNA is TGTGCCAGCAGTGAAGCCCGAGCGGTCAGTGGGACCCAGTACTTC. Amino acid sequence: CASSEARAVSGTQYF.

The chain couples TRBV15 to TRBJ2-2; D possibly corresponds to TRBD2 (6 bases). Deletions cut 0 bases from V and 3 bases from J, with 17 bases between. The CDR3 has 18 amino acids. From germline, CDR1 is LNHNV and CDR2 YYDKDF (reference sequence). DNA of the CDR3: TGTGCCACCAGCAGAGATGGGGAGGCATCTAGGGACACCGGGGAGCTGTTTTTT. Residues: CATSRDGEASRDTGELFF.

Only one count was recorded for this clone. The V gene is TRBV5-1, the J gene TRBJ2-7; TRBD1 is a possible D gene (6 bases). V was pared by 4 bases and J by 4 bases, with 9 bases between. Germline CDR1 SGHRS, CDR2 YFSETQ. CDR3 length equals 12 residues. CDR3: CASSGTLYEQYF. Here the CDR3 DNA reads TGCGCCAGCAGCGGGACACTTTACGAGCAGTACTTC. The entire variable domain, with the rest obtained from reference TRBV5-1 and TRBJ2-7, is as follows: KAGVTQTPRYLIKTRGQQVTLSCSPISGHRSVSWYQQTPGQGLQFLFEYFSETQRNKGNFPGRFSGRQFSNSRSEMNVSTLELGDSALYLCASSGTLYEQYFGPGTRLTVT.

The rearrangement links TRBV18 to TRBJ1-5; a weak D match, TRBD1 (5 bases). The CDR3 is 15 residues long. CDR1 and CDR2 (germline): KGHSH, LQKENI. The V gene lost 6 bases and the J gene lost 3 bases, with 15 bases spanning the gap. The CDR3 bases are TGTGCCAGCTCGTCAAGTCAGGGAAACAATCAGCCCCAGCATTTT. Translating gives CASSSSQGNNQPQHF.

V and J are TRBV16 and TRBJ1-1; D is possibly TRBD1 (6 bases). Germline values: CDR1 KGHSY, CDR2 FQNENV. The CDR3 loop spans 15 amino acids. The germline V and J ends were trimmed by 0 bases and 4 bases, with 12 bases remaining between them. Here the CDR3 reads CASSQSGPGVTEAFF. CDR3 sequence (DNA): TGTGCCAGCAGCCAATCAGGTCCAGGGGTCACTGAAGCTTTCTTT.

V is TRBV27 and J is TRBJ2-7; 8 bases align to TRBD2. This CDR3 contains 15 residues. The germline gives CDR1 MNHEY, CDR2 SMNVEV (reference sequence). V lost 6 bases and J lost 2; bases outside the gene matches: 9. CDR3 nucleotide sequence: TGTGCCAGCAGGGAAGTCAGCGGGAGCACCTACGAGCAGTACTTC. Translation: CASREVSGSTYEQYF.

The chain has TRBV6-6 and TRBJ1-1; possibly TRBD1 for D (5 bases). CDR3 length: 14 amino acids. Per germline, CDR1 MNHNY and CDR2 SVGAGI (reference sequence). Trimming pared 6 bases from V and 7 bases from J, leaving 18 bases between. The CDR3 region is CASSLPGGVVEAFF. The DNA for the CDR3 is TGTGCCAGCAGCCTCCCTGGGGGGGTTGTTGAAGCTTTCTTT.